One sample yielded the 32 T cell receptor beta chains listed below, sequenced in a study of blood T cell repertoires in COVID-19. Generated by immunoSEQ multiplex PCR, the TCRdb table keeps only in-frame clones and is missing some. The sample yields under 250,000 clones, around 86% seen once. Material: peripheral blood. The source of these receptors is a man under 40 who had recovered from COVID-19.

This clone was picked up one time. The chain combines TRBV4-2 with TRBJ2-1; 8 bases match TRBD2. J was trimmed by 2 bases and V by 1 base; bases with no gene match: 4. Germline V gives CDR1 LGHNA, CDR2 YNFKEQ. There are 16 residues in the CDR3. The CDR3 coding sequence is TGTGCCAGCAGCCAAGCACCAGCGGGGGCCTACAATGAGCAGTTCTTC. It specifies CASSQAPAGAYNEQFF.

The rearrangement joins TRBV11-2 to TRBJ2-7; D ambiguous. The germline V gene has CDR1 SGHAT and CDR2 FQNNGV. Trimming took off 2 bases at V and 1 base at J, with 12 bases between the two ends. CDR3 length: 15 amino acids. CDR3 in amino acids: CASSLSHVGSYEQYF. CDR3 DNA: TGTGCCAGCAGCTTATCTCACGTCGGGTCCTACGAGCAGTACTTC.

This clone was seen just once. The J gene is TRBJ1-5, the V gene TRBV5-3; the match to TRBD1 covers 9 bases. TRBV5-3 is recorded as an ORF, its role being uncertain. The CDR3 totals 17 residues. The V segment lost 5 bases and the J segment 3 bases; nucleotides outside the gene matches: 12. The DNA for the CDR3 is TGTGCCAGAAGACCCACACGGACAGGGGAGATCAATCAGCCCCAGCATTTT. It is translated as CARRPTRTGEINQPQHF.

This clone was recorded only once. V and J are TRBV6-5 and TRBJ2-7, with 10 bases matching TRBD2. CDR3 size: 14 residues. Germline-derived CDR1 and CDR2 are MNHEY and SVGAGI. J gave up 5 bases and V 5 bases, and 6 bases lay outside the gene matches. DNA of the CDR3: TGTGCCAGCAGTAGCGGGGGGGGACCCAACGAGCAGTACTTC. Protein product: CASSSGGGPNEQYF.

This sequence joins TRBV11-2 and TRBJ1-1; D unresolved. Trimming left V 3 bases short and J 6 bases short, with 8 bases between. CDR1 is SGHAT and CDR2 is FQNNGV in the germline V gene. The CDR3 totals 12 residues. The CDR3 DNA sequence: TGTGCCAGCAGCTTCAGTCGTGCTGAAGCTTTCTTT. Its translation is CASSFSRAEAFF.

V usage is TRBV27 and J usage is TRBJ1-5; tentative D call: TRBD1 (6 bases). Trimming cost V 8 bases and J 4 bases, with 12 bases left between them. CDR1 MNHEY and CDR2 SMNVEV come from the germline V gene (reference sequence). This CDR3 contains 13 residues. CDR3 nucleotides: TGTGCCAGCGGGGGGAGGGGGAATCAGCCCCAGCATTTT. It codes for CASGGRGNQPQHF.

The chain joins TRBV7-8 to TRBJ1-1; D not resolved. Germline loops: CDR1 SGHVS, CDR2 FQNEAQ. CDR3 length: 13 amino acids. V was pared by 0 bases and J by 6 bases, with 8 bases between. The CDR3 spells CASSLAYGAEAFF. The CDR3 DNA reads TGTGCCAGCAGCTTAGCGTACGGGGCTGAAGCTTTCTTT.

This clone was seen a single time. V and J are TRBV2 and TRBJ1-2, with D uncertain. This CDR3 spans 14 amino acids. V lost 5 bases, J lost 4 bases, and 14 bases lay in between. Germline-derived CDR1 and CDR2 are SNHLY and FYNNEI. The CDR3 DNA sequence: TGTGCCAGCAGTCCCCGCGGCGCATCCTATGGCTACACCTTC. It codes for CASSPRGASYGYTF. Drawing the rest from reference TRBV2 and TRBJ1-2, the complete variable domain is EPEVTQTPSHQVTQMGQEVILRCVPISNHLYFYWYRQILGQKVEFLVSFYNNEISEKSEIFDDQFSVERPDGSNFTLKIRSTKLEDSAMYFCASSPRGASYGYTFGSGTRLTVV.

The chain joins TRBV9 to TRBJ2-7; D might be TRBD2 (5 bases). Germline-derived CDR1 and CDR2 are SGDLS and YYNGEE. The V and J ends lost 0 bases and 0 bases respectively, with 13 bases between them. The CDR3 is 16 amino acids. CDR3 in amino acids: CASSVDVGVNSYEQYF. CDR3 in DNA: TGTGCCAGCAGCGTAGACGTCGGGGTTAACTCCTACGAGCAGTACTTC.

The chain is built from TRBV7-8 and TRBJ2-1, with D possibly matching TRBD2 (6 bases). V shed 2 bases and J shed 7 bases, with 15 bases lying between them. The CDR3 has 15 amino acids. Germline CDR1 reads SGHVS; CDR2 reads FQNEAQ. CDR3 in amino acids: CASSLRSGEKNEQFF. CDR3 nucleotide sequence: TGTGCCAGCAGCTTACGGTCGGGGGAGAAAAATGAGCAGTTCTTC.

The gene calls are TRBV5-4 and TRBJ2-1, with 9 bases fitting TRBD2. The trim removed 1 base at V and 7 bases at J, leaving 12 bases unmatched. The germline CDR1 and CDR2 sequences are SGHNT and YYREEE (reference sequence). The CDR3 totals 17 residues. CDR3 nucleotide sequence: TGTGCCAGCAGCTTGAGGCGGGGGGGGCCCCCCGAGAATGAGCAGTTCTTC. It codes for CASSLRRGGPPENEQFF.

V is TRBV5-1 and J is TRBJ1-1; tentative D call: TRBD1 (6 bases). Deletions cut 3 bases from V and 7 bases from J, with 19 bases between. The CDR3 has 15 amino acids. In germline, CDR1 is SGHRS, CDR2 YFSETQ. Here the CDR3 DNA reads TGCGCCAGCAGCTGGCATGATGGACAGTCAAATGAAGCTTTCTTT. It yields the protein CASSWHDGQSNEAFF.

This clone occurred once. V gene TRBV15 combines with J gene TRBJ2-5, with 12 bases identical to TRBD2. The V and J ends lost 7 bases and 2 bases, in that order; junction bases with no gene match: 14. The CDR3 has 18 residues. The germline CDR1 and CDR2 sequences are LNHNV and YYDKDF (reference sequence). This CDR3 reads CATTTYPVLAGGQETQYF. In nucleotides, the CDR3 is TGTGCCACCACAACTTACCCCGTACTAGCGGGGGGACAAGAGACCCAGTACTTC.

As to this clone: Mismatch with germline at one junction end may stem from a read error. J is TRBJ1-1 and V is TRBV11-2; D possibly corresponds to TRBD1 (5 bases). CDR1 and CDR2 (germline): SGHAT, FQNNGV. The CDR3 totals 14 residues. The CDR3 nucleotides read TGTGCCAGCAGCTTAGAAGCGGCGGGAGGGGCCGAGACCTTT. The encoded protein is CASSLEAAGGAETF.

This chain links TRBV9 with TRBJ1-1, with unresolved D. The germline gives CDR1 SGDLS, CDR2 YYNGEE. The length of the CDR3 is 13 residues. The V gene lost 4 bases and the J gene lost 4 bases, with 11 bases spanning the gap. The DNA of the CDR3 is TGTGCCAGCAGCACCTCGTCAGTCACTGAAGCTTTCTTT. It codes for CASSTSSVTEAFF.

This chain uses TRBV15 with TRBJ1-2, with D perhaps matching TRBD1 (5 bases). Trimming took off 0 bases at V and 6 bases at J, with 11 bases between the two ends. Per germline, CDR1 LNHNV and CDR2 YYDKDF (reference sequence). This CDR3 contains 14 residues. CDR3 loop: CATSRDSKGNGYTF. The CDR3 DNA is TGTGCCACCAGCAGAGATTCAAAGGGGAATGGCTACACCTTC.

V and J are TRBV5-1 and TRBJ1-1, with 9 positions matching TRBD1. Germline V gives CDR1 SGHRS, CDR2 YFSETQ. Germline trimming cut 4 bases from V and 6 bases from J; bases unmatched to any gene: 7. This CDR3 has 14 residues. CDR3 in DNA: TGCGCCAGCAGCGTGGGGGACAGGGTCGCTGAAGCTTTCTTT. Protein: CASSVGDRVAEAFF.

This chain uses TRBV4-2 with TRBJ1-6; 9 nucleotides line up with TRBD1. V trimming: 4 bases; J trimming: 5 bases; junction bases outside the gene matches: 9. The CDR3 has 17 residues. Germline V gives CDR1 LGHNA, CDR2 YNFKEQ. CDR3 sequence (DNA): TGTGCCAGCAGCCGGAATAGACAGGGGGTGAATAATTCACCCCTCCACTTT. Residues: CASSRNRQGVNNSPLHF.

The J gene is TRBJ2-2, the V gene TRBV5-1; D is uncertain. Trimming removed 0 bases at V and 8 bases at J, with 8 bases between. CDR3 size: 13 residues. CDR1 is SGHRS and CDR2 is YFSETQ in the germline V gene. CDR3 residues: CASSLGPQGELFF. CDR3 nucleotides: TGCGCCAGCAGCTTGGGGCCCCAAGGGGAGCTGTTTTTT.

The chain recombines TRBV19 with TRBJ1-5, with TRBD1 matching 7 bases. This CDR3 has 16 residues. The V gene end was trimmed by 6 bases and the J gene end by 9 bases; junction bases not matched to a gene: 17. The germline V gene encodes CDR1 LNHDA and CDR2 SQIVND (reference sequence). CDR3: CASSPQQGSSTWPQHF. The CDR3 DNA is TGTGCCAGTAGCCCTCAACAGGGGTCCTCGACTTGGCCCCAGCATTTT.

CDR3: CAISGGGTGHEQYV. In DNA form, the CDR3 reads TGTGCCATCAGTGGGGGAGGGACAGGGCACGAGCAGTACGTC. This chain links TRBV10-3 with TRBJ2-7, with 9 bases identical to TRBD1. The CDR3 has 14 residues. Trimming cost V 4 bases and J 5 bases; bases outside gene matches: 6. CDR1 and CDR2 from the germline V gene are ENHRY and SYGVKD.

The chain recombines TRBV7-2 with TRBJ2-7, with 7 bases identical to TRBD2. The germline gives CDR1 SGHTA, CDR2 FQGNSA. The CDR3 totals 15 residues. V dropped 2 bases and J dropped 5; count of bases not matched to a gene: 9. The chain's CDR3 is CASSLSPQTSHEQYF. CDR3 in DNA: TGTGCCAGCAGCTTATCCCCCCAGACTAGCCACGAGCAGTACTTC.

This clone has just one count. For the CDR3, the DNA is TGTGCCAGCAGTTCGCAGGGGTATTTTCTCTACGAGCAGTACGTC. Its translation: CASSSQGYFLYEQYV. The rearrangement links TRBV28 to TRBJ2-7; D possibly corresponds to TRBD1 (6 bases). The CDR3 spans 15 residues. V shed 4 bases and J shed 3 bases, with 16 bases lying between them. Germline V gene data show CDR1 as MDHEN and CDR2 as SYDVKM.

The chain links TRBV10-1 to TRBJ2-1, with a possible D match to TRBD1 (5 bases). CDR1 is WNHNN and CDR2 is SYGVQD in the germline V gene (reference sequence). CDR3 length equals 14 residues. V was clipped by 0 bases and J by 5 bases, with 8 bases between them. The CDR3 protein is CASSESGPNNEQFF. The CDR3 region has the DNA TGCGCCAGCAGTGAGTCGGGGCCAAACAATGAGCAGTTCTTC.

The CDR3 DNA reads as TGTGCCAGCACCCCATGGGGGGGGAACACTGAAGCTTTCTTT. Its protein is CASTPWGGNTEAFF. V gene TRBV7-8 combines with J gene TRBJ1-1; tentative D call: TRBD1 (5 bases). This CDR3 contains 14 residues. Trimming removed 7 bases from V and 1 base from J, with 13 bases in between. Germline CDR1 is SGHVS and CDR2 is FQNEAQ.

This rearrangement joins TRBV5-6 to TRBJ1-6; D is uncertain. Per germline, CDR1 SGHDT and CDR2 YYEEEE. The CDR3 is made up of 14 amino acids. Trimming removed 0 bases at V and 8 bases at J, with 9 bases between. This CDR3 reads CASSLGGLDSPLHF. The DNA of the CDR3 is TGTGCCAGCAGCTTGGGCGGTCTTGATTCACCCCTCCACTTT.

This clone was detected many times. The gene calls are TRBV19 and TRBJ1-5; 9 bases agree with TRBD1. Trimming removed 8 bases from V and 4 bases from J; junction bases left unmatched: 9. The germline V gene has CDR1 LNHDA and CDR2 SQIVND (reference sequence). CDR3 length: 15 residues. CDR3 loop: CASSPGQGLNQPQHF. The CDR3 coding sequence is TGTGCCAGTTCGCCGGGACAGGGCTTAAATCAGCCCCAGCATTTT.

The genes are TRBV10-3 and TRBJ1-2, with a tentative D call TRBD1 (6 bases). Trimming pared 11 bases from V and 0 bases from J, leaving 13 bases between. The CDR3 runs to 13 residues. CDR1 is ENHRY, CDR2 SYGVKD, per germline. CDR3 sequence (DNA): TGTGCCTACCGGGACATTGCTAACTATGGCTACACCTTC. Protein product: CAYRDIANYGYTF.

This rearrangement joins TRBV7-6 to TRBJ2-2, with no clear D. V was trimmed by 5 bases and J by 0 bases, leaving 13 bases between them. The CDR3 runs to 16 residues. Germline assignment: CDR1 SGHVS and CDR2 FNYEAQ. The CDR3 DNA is TGTGCCAGCAGCCCCCCGACTCCAACGAACACCGGGGAGCTGTTTTTT. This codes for CASSPPTPTNTGELFF.

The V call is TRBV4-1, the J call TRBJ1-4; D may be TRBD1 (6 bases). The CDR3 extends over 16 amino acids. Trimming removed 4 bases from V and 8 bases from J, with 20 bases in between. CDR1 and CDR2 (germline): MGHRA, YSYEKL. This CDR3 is CASSRSNTGTGEKLFF. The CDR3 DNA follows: TGCGCCAGCAGCCGCAGCAACACAGGGACCGGCGAAAAACTGTTTTTT.

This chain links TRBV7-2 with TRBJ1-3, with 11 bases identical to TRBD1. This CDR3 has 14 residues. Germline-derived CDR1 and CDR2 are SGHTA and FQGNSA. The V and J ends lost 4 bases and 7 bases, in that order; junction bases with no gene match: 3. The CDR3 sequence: CASSSGQGANTIYF. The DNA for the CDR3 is TGTGCCAGCAGCTCCGGACAGGGGGCGAACACCATATATTTT. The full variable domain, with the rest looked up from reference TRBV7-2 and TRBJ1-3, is GAGVSQSPSNKVTEKGKDVELRCDPISGHTALYWYRQSLGQGLEFLIYFQGNSAPDKSGLPSDRFSAERTGGSVSTLTIQRTQQEDSAVYLCASSSGQGANTIYFGEGSWLTVV.

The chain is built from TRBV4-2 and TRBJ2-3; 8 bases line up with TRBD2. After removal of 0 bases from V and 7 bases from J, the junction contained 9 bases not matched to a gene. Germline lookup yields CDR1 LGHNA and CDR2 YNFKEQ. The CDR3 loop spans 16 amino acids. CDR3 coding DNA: TGTGCCAGCAGCCAAGATTTTGCTAGCGGGTTGTATACGCAGTATTTT. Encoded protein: CASSQDFASGLYTQYF.